Listed below are T cell receptor beta chains from one sample, sequenced in a study of T cells in tuberculosis. Measured with immunoSEQ multiplex PCR; TCRdb has only the in-frame clones, and not every one. The repertoire holds around 33,000 clones, about nine tenths seen once, with approximately 7.6% in the top ten. Material for sequencing was PBMCs. These receptors all come from a donor aged 10-29 years with latent tuberculosis or without tuberculosis infection. Some clones in this sample may be carry-over from other donors' samples. Each CDR3 is given with its conserved first and last residue. The D gene is left open where the match is weak. Rows may omit the clone size; those that give it use once, few, many or a size class.

d_call: .; j_call: TRBJ2-1; clone_size: .; v_call: TRBV2; cdr3_aa: CASSVTTSSSYNEQFF; cdr3_nt: TGTGCCAGCAGCGTAACTACCAGCAGCTCCTACAATGAGCAGTTCTTC
d_call: TRBD1; j_call: TRBJ2-3; clone_size: once; v_call: TRBV9; cdr3_aa: CASSVVGTGGPDTQYF; cdr3_nt: TGTGCCAGCAGCGTCGTTGGGACAGGGGGCCCAGATACGCAGTATTTT
d_call: TRBD2; j_call: TRBJ2-7; clone_size: .; v_call: TRBV5-1; cdr3_aa: CASSLEGLEDEQYF; cdr3_nt: TGCGCCAGCAGCTTGGAAGGACTAGAAGACGAGCAGTACTTC
d_call: .; j_call: TRBJ2-7; clone_size: few; v_call: TRBV2; cdr3_aa: CASSAVTDSSYEQYF; cdr3_nt: TGTGCCAGCAGTGCGGTCACAGATAGCTCCTACGAGCAGTACTTC
d_call: .; j_call: TRBJ2-7; clone_size: .; v_call: TRBV19; cdr3_aa: CASSLSLDRLGHEQYF; cdr3_nt: TGTGCCAGTAGTCTCTCCCTGGACAGATTGGGTCACGAGCAGTACTTC
d_call: .; j_call: TRBJ1-2; clone_size: .; v_call: TRBV7-9; cdr3_aa: CASSFNDRPYGYTF; cdr3_nt: TGTGCCAGCAGCTTCAACGACAGGCCCTATGGCTACACCTTC
d_call: TRBD1; j_call: TRBJ1-2; clone_size: .; v_call: TRBV5-1; cdr3_aa: CASSRHGTGVFGYTF; cdr3_nt: TGCGCCAGCAGCCGCCACGGGACAGGGGTTTTCGGCTACACCTTC
d_call: .; j_call: TRBJ1-5; clone_size: .; v_call: TRBV5-6; cdr3_aa: CASSLKWGGGNQPQHF; cdr3_nt: TGTGCCAGCAGCTTGAAGTGGGGAGGAGGCAATCAGCCCCAGCATTTT
d_call: .; j_call: TRBJ1-1; clone_size: .; v_call: TRBV5-1; cdr3_aa: CASSHPTGNTEAFF; cdr3_nt: TGCGCCAGCAGCCACCCGACAGGCAACACTGAAGCTTTCTTT
d_call: .; j_call: TRBJ2-7; clone_size: .; v_call: TRBV6-5; cdr3_aa: CASSYSKGVYEQYF; cdr3_nt: TGTGCCAGCAGTTACTCGAAGGGGGTTTACGAGCAGTACTTC
d_call: .; j_call: TRBJ1-1; clone_size: .; v_call: TRBV28; cdr3_aa: CASSLRGTEAFF; cdr3_nt: TGTGCCAGCAGTTTGCGAGGGACTGAAGCTTTCTTT
d_call: .; j_call: TRBJ2-7; clone_size: .; v_call: TRBV6-5; cdr3_aa: CASRRDRLPSYEQYF; cdr3_nt: TGTGCCAGCAGGCGTGACAGGCTTCCCTCCTACGAGCAGTACTTC
d_call: TRBD1; j_call: TRBJ2-1; clone_size: .; v_call: TRBV5-4; cdr3_aa: CASSTHTGTEGTEQFF; cdr3_nt: TGTGCCAGCAGCACTCATACCGGGACAGAGGGTACTGAGCAGTTCTTC
d_call: TRBD1; j_call: TRBJ2-1; clone_size: .; v_call: TRBV6-1; cdr3_aa: CASSAGQGSHNEQFF; cdr3_nt: TGTGCCAGCAGTGCGGGACAGGGATCACACAATGAGCAGTTCTTC
d_call: TRBD2; j_call: TRBJ2-1; clone_size: few; v_call: TRBV28; cdr3_aa: CASSFSFTGGLNNEQFF; cdr3_nt: TGTGCCAGCAGTTTCTCGTTTACGGGAGGACTTAACAATGAGCAGTTCTTC
d_call: TRBD1; j_call: TRBJ2-2; clone_size: .; v_call: TRBV10-1; cdr3_aa: CASSDRQGSGELFF; cdr3_nt: TGCGCCAGCAGTGACCGACAGGGGAGCGGGGAGCTGTTTTTT
d_call: TRBD1; j_call: TRBJ2-1; clone_size: .; v_call: TRBV14; cdr3_aa: CASRRGRQGNNEQFF; cdr3_nt: TGTGCCAGCAGAAGGGGTCGACAGGGTAACAATGAGCAGTTCTTC
d_call: TRBD2; j_call: TRBJ2-1; clone_size: once; v_call: TRBV29-1; cdr3_aa: CSVLPSAGVYNEQFF; cdr3_nt: TGCAGCGTTCTACCTTCAGCGGGGGTCTACAATGAGCAGTTCTTC
d_call: TRBD2; j_call: TRBJ2-7; clone_size: .; v_call: TRBV10-3; cdr3_aa: CAISDLAGIGEQYF; cdr3_nt: TGTGCCATCAGTGATCTAGCGGGAATCGGTGAGCAGTACTTC
d_call: TRBD1; j_call: TRBJ1-2; clone_size: .; v_call: TRBV2; cdr3_aa: CASSAETGGVIYGYTF; cdr3_nt: TGTGCCAGCAGTGCAGAGACAGGGGGCGTTATCTATGGCTACACCTTC
d_call: TRBD1; j_call: TRBJ1-2; clone_size: .; v_call: TRBV28; cdr3_aa: CASSAQGASGYTF; cdr3_nt: TGTGCCAGCAGCGCACAGGGGGCGTCTGGCTACACCTTC
d_call: .; j_call: TRBJ1-2; clone_size: .; v_call: TRBV11-2; cdr3_aa: CASSLSTNPGYYGYTF; cdr3_nt: TGTGCCAGCAGCTTATCAACAAATCCGGGATACTATGGCTACACCTTC
d_call: TRBD2; j_call: TRBJ2-4; clone_size: once; v_call: TRBV2; cdr3_aa: CASTDKTWGGIQYF; cdr3_nt: TGTGCCAGCACGGACAAAACTTGGGGGGGCATTCAGTACTTC
d_call: .; j_call: TRBJ1-1; clone_size: .; v_call: TRBV6-1; cdr3_aa: CASSGQEDTEAFF; cdr3_nt: TGTGCCAGCAGTGGACAGGAGGACACTGAAGCTTTCTTT
d_call: TRBD1; j_call: TRBJ2-7; clone_size: once; v_call: TRBV28; cdr3_aa: CASTRTGGFYEQYF; cdr3_nt: TGTGCCAGCACACGAACAGGGGGTTTCTACGAGCAGTACTTC
d_call: TRBD2; j_call: TRBJ2-1; clone_size: .; v_call: TRBV30; cdr3_aa: CAWSSLAGVYNEQFF; cdr3_nt: TGTGCCTGGAGTTCACTAGCGGGAGTGTACAATGAGCAGTTCTTC
d_call: TRBD1; j_call: TRBJ1-2; clone_size: .; v_call: TRBV6-6; cdr3_aa: CASSRDRVFGYTF; cdr3_nt: TGTGCCAGCAGTCGAGACAGGGTCTTTGGCTACACCTTC
d_call: .; j_call: TRBJ2-3; clone_size: .; v_call: TRBV5-1; cdr3_aa: CASRGADTQYF; cdr3_nt: TGCGCCAGCCGTGGTGCGGATACGCAGTATTTT
d_call: .; j_call: TRBJ2-3; clone_size: .; v_call: TRBV6-5; cdr3_aa: CASSSSDTTDTQYF; cdr3_nt: TGTGCCAGCAGTTCCTCGGACACCACAGATACGCAGTATTTT
d_call: TRBD1; j_call: TRBJ1-2; clone_size: .; v_call: TRBV6-5; cdr3_aa: CASSRGQLNGYTF; cdr3_nt: TGTGCCAGCAGCCGGGGACAGCTTAATGGCTACACCTTC
d_call: TRBD1; j_call: TRBJ2-2; clone_size: .; v_call: TRBV2; cdr3_aa: CASRGQGSTGELFF; cdr3_nt: TGTGCCAGCAGAGGACAGGGAAGTACCGGGGAGCTGTTTTTT
d_call: TRBD1; j_call: TRBJ1-1; clone_size: .; v_call: TRBV5-1; cdr3_aa: CASSSLIGQGMNTEAFF; cdr3_nt: TGCGCCAGCAGCTCTTTAATTGGACAGGGTATGAACACTGAAGCTTTCTTT
d_call: TRBD2; j_call: TRBJ2-1; clone_size: .; v_call: TRBV10-2; cdr3_aa: CASSVAGGLYNEQFF; cdr3_nt: TGCGCCAGCAGTGTAGCGGGGGGGCTGTACAATGAGCAGTTCTTC